This passage covers 20 T cell receptor beta chains from one sample sequenced in a study of T cell responses to AZD1222 COVID-19 vaccine. Libraries were prepared by immunoSEQ multiplex PCR; TCRdb keeps only in-frame clonotypes and omits some of them. The sample carries over 55,000 clones, under 90% recorded once. Material: peripheral blood, obtained 28 days after the second AZD1222 dose. The source of these receptors is an adult who received the AZD1222 COVID-19 vaccine.

The chain links TRBV6-1 to TRBJ2-5; TRBD2 aligns across 11 bases. V shed 4 bases and J 4 bases; nucleotides not matched to a gene: 8. Looked up from germline, CDR1 is MNHNS and CDR2 is SASEGT. The CDR3 contains 16 residues. CDR3 sequence reads: CASSVTTSGDGETQYF. CDR3 bases: TGTGCCAGCAGTGTAACGACTAGCGGGGATGGAGAGACCCAGTACTTC.

The chain carries TRBV10-3 and TRBJ2-7, with 7 positions matching TRBD2. Germline lookup yields CDR1 ENHRY and CDR2 SYGVKD. Trimming took 3 bases from V and 0 from J; bases not matched to a gene: 8. The CDR3 contains 16 residues. The chain's CDR3 is CAISDLGRASSYEQYF. As DNA, the CDR3 is TGTGCCATCAGTGACCTGGGGAGGGCGAGCTCCTACGAGCAGTACTTC.

The V gene is TRBV3-1 (or the pseudogene TRBV3-2), the J gene TRBJ1-5; 10 bases map to TRBD1. V lost 0 bases, J lost 4 bases, and 6 bases stayed unmatched. Germline CDR1 reads LGHDT; CDR2 reads YNNKEL (reference sequence). The CDR3 covers 17 residues. As DNA, the CDR3 is TGTGCCAGCAGCCAAGATCGGGGACAGGGGTTAAATCAGCCCCAGCATTTT. Its protein is CASSQDRGQGLNQPQHF.

V is TRBV9 and J is TRBJ1-5; TRBD1 agrees at 11 bases. Germline CDR1 and CDR2: SGDLS and YYNGEE. The CDR3 spans 15 residues. J was trimmed by 4 bases and V by 4 bases; bases with no gene match: 4. DNA for the CDR3: TGTGCCAGCAGCAGAGGGACAGGGGGTAATCAGCCCCAGCATTTT. As protein: CASSRGTGGNQPQHF.

The chain recombines TRBV11-3 with TRBJ2-1, with 7 positions matching TRBD1. Germline V gene sequence: CDR1 SGHNT, CDR2 YENEEA. The V segment lost 5 bases and the J segment 4 bases; nucleotides outside the gene matches: 11. The CDR3 runs to 16 residues. The CDR3 region has the DNA TGTGCCAGCAGCATTCGTCGACAGGGTGGGTACAATGAGCAGTTCTTC. Its translation is CASSIRRQGGYNEQFF. Based on the CDR3 plus reference TRBV11-3 and TRBJ2-1, the full variable domain is EAGVVQSPRYKIIEKKQPVAFWCNPISGHNTLYWYLQNLGQGPELLIRYENEEAVDDSQLPKDRFSAERLKGVDSTLKIQPAELGDSAVYLCASSIRRQGGYNEQFFGPGTRLTVL.

This rearrangement joins TRBV28 to TRBJ1-2, with D perhaps matching TRBD1 (5 bases). The V gene lost 8 bases and the J gene lost 8 bases, with 21 bases spanning the gap. The CDR3 length is 14 residues. Germline V lookup: CDR1 MDHEN, CDR2 SYDVKM. CDR3 sequence reads: CASHTRGRVGGYTF. In nucleotides, the CDR3 is TGTGCCAGCCACACCCGCGGCAGGGTGGGAGGCTACACCTTC.

The rearrangement uses TRBV2 and TRBJ1-4; D is ambiguous. The V gene's germline CDR1 is SNHLY and CDR2 FYNNEI. The length of the CDR3 is 17 residues. Trimming left V 1 base short and J 0 bases short, with 12 bases between. CDR3 residues: CASSEVLQTATNEKLFF. The CDR3 nucleotides read TGTGCCAGCAGTGAAGTTCTTCAGACCGCAACTAATGAAAAACTGTTTTTT.

V gene TRBV11-2 combines with J gene TRBJ1-1; no clear D gene. The V gene lost 1 base and the J gene lost 0 bases, with 9 bases spanning the gap. CDR1 is SGHAT, CDR2 FQNNGV, per germline. CDR3 length: 15 residues. This chain's CDR3 is CASSLAGSLNTEAFF. Here the CDR3 DNA reads TGTGCCAGCAGCTTAGCGGGGAGCTTGAACACTGAAGCTTTCTTT.

The gene calls are TRBV6-5 and TRBJ2-1; TRBD1 agrees at 8 bases. The CDR3 extends over 15 amino acids. Per germline, CDR1 MNHEY and CDR2 SVGAGI. V lost 7 bases, J lost 7 bases, and 12 bases stayed unmatched. CDR3 coding DNA: TGTGCCAGCATCCTAATGGGGACAGGCGGGAATGAGCAGTTCTTC. The encoded protein is CASILMGTGGNEQFF.

The chain is built from TRBV19 and TRBJ1-1; weak D call: TRBD1 (5 bases). The germline V and J ends were trimmed by 3 bases and 1 base, with 15 bases remaining between them. This CDR3 is built from 16 residues. In germline, CDR1 is LNHDA, CDR2 SQIVND (reference sequence). CDR3 DNA sequence: TGTGCCAGTAGTATTCCGAGGGCCGGGGGGAACACTGAAGCTTTCTTT. The encoded protein is CASSIPRAGGNTEAFF.

The genes are TRBV29-1 and TRBJ1-1; no firm D call. CDR3 length: 13 amino acids. The V end lost 7 bases, the J end lost 1 base, and 13 bases lay between the germline ends. Germline loops: CDR1 SQVTM, CDR2 ANQGSEA. The CDR3 bases are TGCAGCGCCTCAATTACACAGAACACTGAAGCTTTCTTT. This sequence encodes CSASITQNTEAFF.

The chain links TRBV11-2 to TRBJ2-3; possible D gene TRBD1, 5 bases. From germline, CDR1 is SGHAT and CDR2 FQNNGV. V was pared by 2 bases and J by 6 bases, with 18 bases between. The length of the CDR3 is 16 residues. Written as DNA, the CDR3 is TGTGCCAGCAGCTTAACCGGAGACAGTGTTTGGGATACGCAGTATTTT. Translation: CASSLTGDSVWDTQYF.

V gene TRBV30 combines with J gene TRBJ1-1, with D perhaps TRBD1 (5 bases). Per germline, CDR1 GTSNPN and CDR2 SVGIG (reference sequence). The CDR3 runs 16 residues. Trimming took off 5 bases at V and 5 bases at J, with 24 bases between the two ends. The CDR3 region has the DNA TGTGCCTGGGTACCCTCGGGACTCCAAATGATTACTGAAGCTTTCTTT. It specifies CAWVPSGLQMITEAFF.

The V call is TRBV19, the J call TRBJ1-5; D ambiguous. From germline, CDR1 is LNHDA and CDR2 SQIVND (reference sequence). Trimming shortened V by 1 base and J by 5 bases, and 3 bases separated the two germline ends. The CDR3 contains 12 residues. CDR3 in amino acids: CASSIGYQPQHF. The CDR3 DNA reads as TGTGCCAGTAGTATAGGGTATCAGCCCCAGCATTTT.

The chain joins TRBV4-1 to TRBJ1-4; TRBD1 matches 7 bases. Germline V CDR1 and CDR2: MGHRA, YSYEKL. The CDR3 spans 14 residues. V lost 4 bases to trimming and J lost 7 bases; unmatched junction nucleotides: 6. CDR3: CASSPQTGLEKLFF. The DNA for the CDR3 is TGCGCCAGCAGCCCTCAGACAGGGCTTGAAAAACTGTTTTTT.

This chain joins TRBV5-5 and TRBJ1-1; D remains ambiguous. The CDR3 consists of 14 residues. CDR1 and CDR2 (germline): SGHKS, YYEKEE (reference sequence). V gave up 2 bases and J gave up 1 base, with 9 bases separating them. In DNA form, the CDR3 reads TGTGCCAGCAGCTTCTGGGCGGGGAACACTGAAGCTTTCTTT. Its protein product is CASSFWAGNTEAFF.

In nucleotides, the CDR3 is TGTGCCAGCAGTGGCGACACGGACCAAGAGACCCAGTACTTC. This gives the protein CASSGDTDQETQYF. The chain recombines TRBV2 with TRBJ2-5; no clear D. CDR1 SNHLY and CDR2 FYNNEI come from the germline V gene. The CDR3 totals 14 residues. V was trimmed by 4 bases and J by 0 bases, leaving 9 bases between them.

The chain links TRBV2 to TRBJ1-1; 8 bases fit TRBD1. Germline CDR1 is SNHLY and CDR2 is FYNNEI. J was trimmed by 1 base and V by 4 bases; bases with no gene match: 5. The CDR3 loop spans 15 amino acids. The CDR3 coding sequence is TGTGCCAGCAGTGGCCAGGGGGCTCGGAACACTGAAGCTTTCTTT. The encoded protein is CASSGQGARNTEAFF. The whole variable domain, remainder taken from reference TRBV2 and TRBJ1-1, is EPEVTQTPSHQVTQMGQEVILRCVPISNHLYFYWYRQILGQKVEFLVSFYNNEISEKSEIFDDQFSVERPDGSNFTLKIRSTKLEDSAMYFCASSGQGARNTEAFFGQGTRLTVV.

The chain employs TRBV13 and TRBJ2-5; TRBD2 aligns across 12 bases. With V trimmed by 1 base and J by 6 bases, 3 bases remained unmatched. Per germline, CDR1 PRHDT and CDR2 FYEKMQ (reference sequence). The CDR3 has 15 amino acids. The CDR3: CASSLASGGVKTQYF. CDR3 bases: TGTGCCAGCAGCTTAGCTAGCGGGGGGGTAAAGACCCAGTACTTC.

This chain uses TRBV7-2 with TRBJ1-2, with D perhaps TRBD1 (5 bases). The CDR3 sequence is 15 residues long. The V end lost 5 bases, the J end lost 4 bases, and 17 bases lay between the germline ends. Germline loops: CDR1 SGHTA, CDR2 FQGNSA. CDR3: CASSVGPGTTYGYTF. The CDR3 nucleotides read TGTGCCAGCAGCGTCGGCCCAGGGACCACCTATGGCTACACCTTC.